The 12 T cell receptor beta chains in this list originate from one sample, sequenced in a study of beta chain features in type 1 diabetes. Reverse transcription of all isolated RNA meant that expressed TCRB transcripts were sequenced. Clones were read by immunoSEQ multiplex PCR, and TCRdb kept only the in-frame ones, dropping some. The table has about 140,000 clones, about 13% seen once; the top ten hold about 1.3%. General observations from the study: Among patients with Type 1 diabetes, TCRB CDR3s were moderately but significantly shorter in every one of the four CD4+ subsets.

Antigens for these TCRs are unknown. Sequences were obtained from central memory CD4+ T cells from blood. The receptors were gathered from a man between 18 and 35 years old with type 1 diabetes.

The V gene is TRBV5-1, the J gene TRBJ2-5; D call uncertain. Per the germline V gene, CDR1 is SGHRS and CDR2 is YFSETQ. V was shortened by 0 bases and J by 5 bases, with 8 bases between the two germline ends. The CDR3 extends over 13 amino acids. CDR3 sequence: CASSLVPRETQYF. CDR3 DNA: TGCGCCAGCAGCTTGGTCCCCCGGGAGACCCAGTACTTC.

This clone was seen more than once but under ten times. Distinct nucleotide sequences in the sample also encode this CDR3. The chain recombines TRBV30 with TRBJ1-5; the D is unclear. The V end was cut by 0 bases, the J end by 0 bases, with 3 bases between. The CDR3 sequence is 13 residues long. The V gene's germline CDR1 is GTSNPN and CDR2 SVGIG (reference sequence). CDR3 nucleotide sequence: TGTGCCTGGAGTGTCTATAGCAATCAGCCCCAGCATTTT. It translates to CAWSVYSNQPQHF.

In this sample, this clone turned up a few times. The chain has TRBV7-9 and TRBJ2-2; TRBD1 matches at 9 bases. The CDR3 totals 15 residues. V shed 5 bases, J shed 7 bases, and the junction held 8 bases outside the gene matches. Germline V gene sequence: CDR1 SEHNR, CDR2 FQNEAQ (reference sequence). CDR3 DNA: TGTGCCAGCAGCACCTCGGGACAGGGCAACGGGGAGCTGTTTTTT. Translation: CASSTSGQGNGELFF.

CDR3 sequence reads: CASSFTGTGRNSPLHF. The CDR3 nucleotides read TGTGCCAGCAGCTTTACCGGGACAGGGCGGAATTCACCCCTCCACTTT. The V gene is TRBV7-9, the J gene TRBJ1-6, with 9 bases fitting TRBD1. V dropped 3 bases and J dropped 7; count of bases not matched to a gene: 7. The CDR3 consists of 16 residues. CDR1 and CDR2 from the germline V gene are SEHNR and FQNEAQ (reference sequence).

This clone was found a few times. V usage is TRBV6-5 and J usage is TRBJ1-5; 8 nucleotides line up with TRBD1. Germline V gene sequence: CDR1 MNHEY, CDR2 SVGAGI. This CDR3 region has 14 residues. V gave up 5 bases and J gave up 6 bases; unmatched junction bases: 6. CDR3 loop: CASSPGQASQPQHF. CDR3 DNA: TGTGCCAGCAGTCCGGGACAGGCGAGTCAGCCCCAGCATTTT.

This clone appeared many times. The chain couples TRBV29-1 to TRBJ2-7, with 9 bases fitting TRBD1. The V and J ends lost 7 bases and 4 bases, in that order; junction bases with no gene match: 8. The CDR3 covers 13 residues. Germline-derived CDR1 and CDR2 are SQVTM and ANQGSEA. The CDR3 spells CSAAGQGKYEQYF. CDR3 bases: TGCAGCGCCGCCGGACAGGGGAAATACGAGCAGTACTTC.

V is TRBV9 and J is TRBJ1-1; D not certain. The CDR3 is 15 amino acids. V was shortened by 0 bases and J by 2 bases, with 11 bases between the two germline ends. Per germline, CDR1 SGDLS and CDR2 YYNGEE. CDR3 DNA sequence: TGTGCCAGCAGCGTAGCGGTGGGAATTAACACTGAAGCTTTCTTT. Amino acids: CASSVAVGINTEAFF. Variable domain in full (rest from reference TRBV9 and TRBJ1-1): DSGVTQTPKHLITATGQRVTLRCSPRSGDLSVYWYQQSLDQGLQFLIQYYNGEERAKGNILERFSAQQFPDLHSELNLSSLELGDSALYFCASSVAVGINTEAFFGQGTRLTVV.

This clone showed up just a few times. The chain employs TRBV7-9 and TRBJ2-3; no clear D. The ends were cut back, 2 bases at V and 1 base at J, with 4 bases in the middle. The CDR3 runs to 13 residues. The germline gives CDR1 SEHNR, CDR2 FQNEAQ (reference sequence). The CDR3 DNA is TGTGCCAGCAGCTTATGGGGCACAGATACGCAGTATTTT. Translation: CASSLWGTDTQYF.

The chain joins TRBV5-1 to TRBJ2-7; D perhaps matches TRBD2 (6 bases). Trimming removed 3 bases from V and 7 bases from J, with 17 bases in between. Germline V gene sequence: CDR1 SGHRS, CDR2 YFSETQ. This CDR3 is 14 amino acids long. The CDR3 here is CASSSGAGSGEQYF. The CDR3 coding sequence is TGCGCCAGCAGCTCTGGAGCGGGTTCGGGTGAGCAGTACTTC.

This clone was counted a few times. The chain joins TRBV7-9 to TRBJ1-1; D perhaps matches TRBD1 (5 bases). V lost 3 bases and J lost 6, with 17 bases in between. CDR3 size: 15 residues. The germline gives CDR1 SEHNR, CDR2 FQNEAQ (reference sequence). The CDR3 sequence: CASSFPGPGVAEAFF. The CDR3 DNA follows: TGTGCCAGCAGCTTCCCGGGGCCCGGCGTGGCTGAAGCTTTCTTT. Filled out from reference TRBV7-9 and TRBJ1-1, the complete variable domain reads DTGVSQNPRHKITKRGQNVTFRCDPISEHNRLYWYRQTLGQGPEFLTYFQNEAQLEKSRLLSDRFSAERPKGSFSTLEIQRTEQGDSAMYLCASSFPGPGVAEAFFGQGTRLTVV.

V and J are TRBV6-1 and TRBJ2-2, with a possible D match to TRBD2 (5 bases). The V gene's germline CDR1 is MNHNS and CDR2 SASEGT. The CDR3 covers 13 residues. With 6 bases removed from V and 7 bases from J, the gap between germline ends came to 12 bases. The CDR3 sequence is CASRTPGVGELFF. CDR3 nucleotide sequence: TGTGCCAGCAGGACCCCCGGGGTCGGGGAGCTGTTTTTT.

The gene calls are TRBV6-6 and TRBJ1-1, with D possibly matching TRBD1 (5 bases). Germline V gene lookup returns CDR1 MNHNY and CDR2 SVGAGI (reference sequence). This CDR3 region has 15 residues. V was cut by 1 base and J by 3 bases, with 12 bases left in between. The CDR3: CASSYWGTDYTEAFF. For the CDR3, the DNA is TGTGCCAGCAGTTACTGGGGGACCGACTACACTGAAGCTTTCTTT.